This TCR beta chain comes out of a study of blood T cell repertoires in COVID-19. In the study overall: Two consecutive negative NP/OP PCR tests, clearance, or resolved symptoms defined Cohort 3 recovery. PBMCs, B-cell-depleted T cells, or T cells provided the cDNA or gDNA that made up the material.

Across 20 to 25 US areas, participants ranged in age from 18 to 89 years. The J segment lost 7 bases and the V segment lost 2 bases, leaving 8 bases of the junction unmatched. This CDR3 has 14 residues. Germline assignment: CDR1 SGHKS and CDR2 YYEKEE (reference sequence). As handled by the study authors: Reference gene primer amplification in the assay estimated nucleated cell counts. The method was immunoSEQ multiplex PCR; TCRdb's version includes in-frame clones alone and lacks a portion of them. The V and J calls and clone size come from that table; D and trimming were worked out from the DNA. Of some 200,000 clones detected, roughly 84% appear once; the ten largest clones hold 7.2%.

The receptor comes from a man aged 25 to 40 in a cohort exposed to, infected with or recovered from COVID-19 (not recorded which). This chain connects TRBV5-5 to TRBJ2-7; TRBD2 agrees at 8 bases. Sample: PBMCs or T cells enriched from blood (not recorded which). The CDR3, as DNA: TGTGCCAGCAGCTTTTCCGAGCGGGAGTTGGAGCAGTACTTC. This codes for CASSFSERELEQYF.